These T cell receptor beta chains were read from a single sample in a study of blood T cell repertoires in COVID-19. Some clones are missing from TCRdb's copy, which holds only in-frame ones; the method was immunoSEQ multiplex PCR. The sample carries 200,000 to 250,000 clones, more than 80% recorded once. Sequences were obtained from PBMCs or T cells enriched from blood (not recorded which). These receptor sequences come from a woman between 40 and 55 years old with acute COVID-19. Each CDR3 is given with its conserved first and last residue. The D gene is left open where the match is weak. Only some rows state a clone size, as once, few, many or a class for expanded clones.

TRBV9	NA	TRBJ2-1	NA	CASSSNALRDEQFF	TGTGCCAGCAGCAGTAACGCCTTGAGAGATGAGCAGTTCTTC
TRBV25-1	few	TRBJ1-4	TRBD1	CASSGPGTGIEKLFF	TGTGCCAGCAGTGGGCCCGGGACAGGGATAGAAAAACTGTTTTTT
TRBV5-1	NA	TRBJ1-1	NA	CASSRGDFTEAFF	TGCGCCAGCAGTAGGGGCGACTTCACTGAAGCTTTCTTT
TRBV14	NA	TRBJ2-1	NA	CASSRVQGWNNEQFF	TGTGCCAGCAGTCGTGTACAGGGCTGGAACAATGAGCAGTTCTTC
TRBV19	NA	TRBJ1-5	TRBD1	CASSMGPGGTYGNQPQHF	TGTGCCAGTAGTATGGGGCCAGGGGGAACGTATGGCAATCAGCCCCAGCATTTT
TRBV11-2	NA	TRBJ1-2	NA	CASSSETYGYTF	TGTGCCAGCAGCTCCGAGACATATGGCTACACCTTC
TRBV6-5	NA	TRBJ2-2	TRBD1	CAEGQGFTGELFF	TGTGCCGAGGGACAGGGGTTCACCGGGGAGCTGTTTTTT
TRBV6-2/TRBV6-3	NA	TRBJ1-5	NA	CASSYGQGLNQPQHF	TGTGCCAGCAGTTACGGGCAGGGACTCAATCAGCCCCAGCATTTT
TRBV5-5	NA	TRBJ1-1	NA	CASSLWGVEAFF	TGTGCCAGCAGCTTATGGGGAGTAGAAGCTTTCTTT
TRBV9	NA	TRBJ1-1	TRBD1	CASSGQGDTEAFF	TGTGCCAGCAGCGGACAGGGAGACACTGAAGCTTTCTTT
TRBV6-1	NA	TRBJ1-1	TRBD1	CASSEARMDRLNTEAFF	TGTGCCAGCAGTGAAGCCCGGATGGACAGGCTGAACACTGAAGCTTTCTTT
TRBV5-8	NA	TRBJ2-5	NA	CASSLNDRRWQETQYF	TGTGCCAGCAGTCTTAATGACAGGCGATGGCAAGAGACCCAGTACTTC
TRBV3-1/TRBV3-2	NA	TRBJ2-1	NA	CASSQLFKRQEQFF	TGTGCCAGCAGCCAATTGTTCAAGCGTCAGGAGCAGTTCTTC
TRBV7-9	NA	TRBJ2-2	NA	CASSSDSRTGELFF	TGTGCCAGCAGCTCCGACTCTCGCACCGGGGAGCTGTTTTTT
TRBV27	NA	TRBJ1-2	TRBD1	CASRQGAKGYTF	TGTGCCAGCAGACAGGGGGCAAAGGGCTACACCTTC
TRBV20-1	NA	TRBJ2-1	TRBD1	CSARDREQFF	TGCAGTGCTAGGGACAGGGAGCAGTTCTTC
TRBV19	few	TRBJ2-7	NA	CASSIETGGYEQYF	TGTGCCAGTAGTATAGAGACAGGAGGTTACGAGCAGTACTTC
TRBV27	NA	TRBJ1-1	TRBD1	CASSSQQGAPQTEAFF	TGTGCCAGCAGTTCCCAACAGGGGGCGCCTCAAACTGAAGCTTTCTTT
TRBV9	NA	TRBJ2-3	TRBD2	CASSLRAGYTDTQYF	TGTGCCAGCAGTCTAAGAGCGGGGTACACAGATACGCAGTATTTT
TRBV27	NA	TRBJ1-1	TRBD1	CASSLEPTGRPPLLF	TGTGCCAGCAGTTTAGAACCGACAGGGAGGCCTCCGCTTCTCTTT
TRBV3-1/TRBV3-2	NA	TRBJ1-6	NA	CASSPEAGLNSPLHF	TGTGCCAGCAGCCCTGAGGCAGGGCTGAATTCACCCCTCCACTTT
TRBV19	NA	TRBJ2-5	NA	CASSQGNQETQYF	TGTGCCAGTAGTCAGGGGAATCAAGAGACCCAGTACTTC
TRBV5-1	once	TRBJ1-2	NA	CASSLGERGYTF	TGCGCCAGCAGCTTGGGAGAACGTGGCTACACCTTC
TRBV21-1	once	TRBJ2-5	NA	CASSLFGTGGRETQYF	TGTGCCAGCAGTCTTTTCGGGACAGGGGGCCGAGAGACCCAGTACTTC
TRBV10-2	NA	TRBJ1-4	NA	CASSQRATNEKLFF	TGCGCCAGCAGTCAAAGAGCAACTAATGAAAAACTGTTTTTT
TRBV5-1	once	TRBJ1-2	NA	CASSSGVGYAGGYTF	TGCGCCAGCAGCTCCGGAGTTGGGTACGCGGGGGGCTACACCTTC
TRBV3-1/TRBV3-2	once	TRBJ1-1	NA	CASSRLRTEAFF	TGTGCCAGCAGCCGCCTTAGAACTGAAGCTTTCTTT
TRBV5-1	NA	TRBJ1-1	NA	CASSPRLASTEAFF	TGCGCCAGCAGCCCCCGGTTAGCCAGCACTGAAGCTTTCTTT
TRBV7-8	once	TRBJ1-2	TRBD1	CASSSTGGVMGYTF	TGTGCCAGCAGCTCGACAGGGGGCGTGATGGGCTACACCTTC
TRBV6-5	NA	TRBJ1-1	TRBD1	CASTVGQGGDTEAFF	TGTGCCAGCACCGTTGGACAGGGAGGCGACACTGAAGCTTTCTTT
TRBV19	NA	TRBJ2-6	TRBD2	CASSISATRGTTGANVLTF	TGTGCCAGTAGTATTTCTGCTACCCGTGGGACTACTGGGGCCAACGTCCTGACTTTC
TRBV10-3	NA	TRBJ1-1	TRBD1	CAISKTGGLGTEAFF	TGTGCCATCAGTAAGACAGGGGGCTTAGGGACTGAAGCTTTCTTT
TRBV5-1	NA	TRBJ1-4	NA	CASTQRGGENEKLFF	TGCGCCAGCACCCAACGGGGGGGAGAGAATGAAAAACTGTTTTTT
TRBV7-8	NA	TRBJ2-7	TRBD2	CASSSTGLAGTYEQYF	TGTGCCAGCAGCTCAACGGGACTAGCGGGTACCTACGAGCAGTACTTC
TRBV14	NA	TRBJ2-6	TRBD1	CASSNRDRVWSGANVLTF	TGTGCCAGCAGCAACCGGGACAGGGTTTGGTCTGGGGCCAACGTCCTGACTTTC
TRBV7-2	few	TRBJ1-2	NA	CASSPRHTNYGYTF	TGTGCCAGCAGCCCCAGACATACTAACTATGGCTACACCTTC
TRBV9	NA	TRBJ1-2	TRBD1	CASTVGTGVNYGYTF	TGTGCCAGCACCGTGGGGACAGGGGTTAACTATGGCTACACCTTC
TRBV6-5	NA	TRBJ2-7	TRBD2	CASTQRGLGYEQYF	TGTGCCAGCACCCAGCGGGGCCTAGGATACGAGCAGTACTTC
TRBV5-1	few	TRBJ2-3	TRBD2	CASSLLAGGTDTQYF	TGCGCCAGCAGCTTACTAGCGGGGGGCACAGATACGCAGTATTTT
TRBV29-1	NA	TRBJ2-3	NA	CSVEDPGQPTSTDTQYF	TGCAGCGTTGAAGATCCAGGACAGCCAACTAGCACAGATACGCAGTATTTT
TRBV5-1	NA	TRBJ1-1	TRBD1	CASKVSLGQNMNTEAFF	TGCGCCAGCAAGGTCAGTCTGGGACAGAACATGAACACTGAAGCTTTCTTT
TRBV3-1/TRBV3-2	NA	TRBJ1-3	NA	CASSPNRDSGNTIYF	TGTGCCAGCAGCCCAAACAGGGACTCTGGAAACACCATATATTTT
TRBV18	few	TRBJ1-3	NA	CASSPPSRDTIYF	TGTGCCAGCTCACCACCTTCCCGGGACACCATATATTTT
TRBV5-1	NA	TRBJ1-3	TRBD1	CASSSTGENTIYF	TGCGCCAGCAGCTCTACAGGGGAAAACACCATATATTTT
TRBV19	NA	TRBJ1-5	TRBD1	CASSIQGAQPQHF	TGTGCCAGTAGTATCCAGGGGGCCCAGCCCCAGCATTTT
TRBV4-1	NA	TRBJ2-1	NA	CASSQLGRSSYNEQFF	TGCGCCAGCAGCCAACTTGGGAGGAGCTCCTACAATGAGCAGTTCTTC
TRBV27	NA	TRBJ2-2	TRBD1	CASSSKAGGIYTGELFF	TGTGCCAGCAGTTCCAAGGCAGGGGGAATTTACACCGGGGAGCTGTTTTTT
TRBV29-1	NA	TRBJ1-2	NA	CSVASDRTNYGYTF	TGCAGCGTTGCCTCGGACAGAACGAACTATGGCTACACCTTC
TRBV5-5	NA	TRBJ1-3	NA	CASSLGHISGNTIYF	TGTGCCAGCAGCTTGGGACACATCTCTGGAAACACCATATATTTT
TRBV3-1/TRBV3-2	NA	TRBJ2-3	NA	CASSKRVIRGTDTQYF	TGTGCCAGCAGCAAAAGGGTCATCAGGGGCACAGATACGCAGTATTTT